One sample yielded the 10 T cell receptor beta chains listed below, sequenced in a study of sequential checkpoint blockade in melanoma. Specified treatment: randomized to nivolumab then ipilimumab (arm A) or the reverse (arm B). Measured with immunoSEQ multiplex PCR; TCRdb has only the in-frame clones, and not every one. The repertoire consists of some 5,700 clones, with around 26% occurring once and the leading ten covering over 8%. Sequences were derived from tumor tissue (inferred from file names), sampled from a patient given nivolumab and ipilimumab in sequence. All receptors come from a human donor with melanoma.

J is TRBJ2-1 and V is TRBV29-1; a possible D gene is TRBD1 (5 bases). The germline V gene encodes CDR1 SQVTM and CDR2 ANQGSEA. CDR3 length equals 15 residues. V lost 7 bases to trimming and J lost 5 bases, with 21 bases between them. The CDR3 is CSALTVQSGDNEQFF. CDR3 sequence (DNA): TGCAGCGCCCTGACAGTACAGTCTGGGGACAATGAGCAGTTCTTC.

The V and J genes are TRBV30 and TRBJ1-1; D call uncertain. Germline V gene sequence: CDR1 GTSNPN, CDR2 SVGIG (reference sequence). V lost 2 bases, J lost 6 bases, and 7 bases lay in between. The CDR3 has 11 amino acids. This CDR3 reads CAWSLVAEAFF. The CDR3 DNA reads TGTGCCTGGAGTCTCGTAGCTGAAGCTTTCTTT.

The chain couples TRBV14 to TRBJ1-4, with no clear D. The ends were cut back, 1 base at V and 3 bases at J, with 6 bases in the middle. Germline assignment: CDR1 SGHDN and CDR2 FVKESK. The CDR3 runs to 14 residues. Here the CDR3 reads CASSQGSSNEKLFF. The CDR3 DNA reads TGTGCCAGCAGCCAAGGCAGCTCTAATGAAAAACTGTTTTTT.

The chain uses TRBV6-8 and TRBJ2-2, with D possibly being TRBD1 (6 bases). CDR1 is MNHGY, CDR2 SAAAGT, per germline. The CDR3 runs 15 residues. Trimming cost V 7 bases and J 11 bases, with 23 bases left between them. CDR3 protein: CASTPPRTEGRELFF. The DNA for the CDR3 is TGTGCCAGCACCCCCCCGCGGACAGAGGGCCGAGAGCTGTTTTTT.

This clone was observed at least ten times. The chain uses TRBV6-8 and TRBJ2-7; the D is unclear. Trimming removed 2 bases at V and 6 bases at J, with 23 bases between. There are 17 residues in the CDR3. Germline CDR1 is MNHGY and CDR2 is SAAAGT. The DNA for the CDR3 is TGTGCCAGCAGTTACCGGCTTCAGTACGAAAGGGTAGTCGAGCAGTACTTC. Translating it yields CASSYRLQYERVVEQYF.

This chain links TRBV18 with TRBJ1-2; D gene ambiguous. The CDR3 has 15 residues. V was pared by 0 bases and J by 8 bases, with 16 bases between. The germline CDR1 and CDR2 sequences are KGHSH and LQKENI. The CDR3 sequence: CASSPPGSAGRGYTF. DNA for the CDR3: TGTGCCAGCTCACCACCCGGGTCTGCCGGACGGGGCTACACCTTC.

In this sample, this clone turned up a few times. The rearrangement uses TRBV11-3 and TRBJ2-4; 16 bases match TRBD2. Germline V gene data show CDR1 as SGHNT and CDR2 as YENEEA. The CDR3 runs 18 residues. The junction had 10 bases not matched to a gene; V was cut back by 5 bases and J by 6 bases. DNA of the CDR3: TGTGCCAGCAGCCAGGGTCCTGGGACTAGCGGGAGGGGAAACATTCAGTACTTC. It encodes CASSQGPGTSGRGNIQYF.

This clone rates as medium-sized (0.01 to 0.1%). The chain links TRBV11-3 to TRBJ1-1, with a weak D call TRBD1 (6 bases). Germline CDR1 SGHNT, CDR2 YENEEA. With 3 bases removed from V and 1 base from J, the gap between germline ends came to 9 bases. The CDR3 has 14 amino acids. The DNA for the CDR3 is TGTGCCAGCAGCTTGAGGGGGGAGAACACTGAAGCTTTCTTT. Translation gives CASSLRGENTEAFF.

The V call is TRBV5-1, the J call TRBJ1-1; 7 bases line up with TRBD1. Trimming at V came to 4 bases and at J to 8 bases, leaving 11 bases not matched to a gene. CDR3 length: 14 residues. Germline loops: CDR1 SGHRS, CDR2 YFSETQ. CDR3 loop: CASSLGGGQFEAFF. CDR3 DNA: TGCGCCAGCAGCCTTGGGGGGGGACAGTTCGAAGCTTTCTTT.

The sample holds a few counts of this clone. The genes are TRBV6-8 and TRBJ2-7, with 7 bases matching TRBD2. The germline V gene has CDR1 MNHGY and CDR2 SAAAGT. V was pared by 4 bases and J by 0 bases, with 3 bases of the junction left unmatched. The CDR3 spans 14 residues. The CDR3 spells CASSSPSGSYEQYF. DNA for the CDR3: TGTGCCAGCAGTTCACCTAGCGGCTCCTACGAGCAGTACTTC.